These 26 T cell receptor beta chains were sequenced from one sample in a study of blood T cell repertoires in COVID-19. Using immunoSEQ multiplex PCR, the repertoire was profiled, and TCRdb retains in-frame clones only, with some absent. Of about 220,000 clones listed, 85% to 90% are singletons. Sequencing was performed on PBMCs or T cells enriched from blood (not recorded which). All receptors come from a woman aged 18-29 years in a cohort exposed to, infected with or recovered from COVID-19 (not recorded which).

The V and J genes are TRBV3-1 (or the pseudogene TRBV3-2) and TRBJ2-7; 8 bases fit TRBD2. CDR1 and CDR2 from the germline V gene are LGHDT and YNNKEL (reference sequence). The CDR3 covers 16 residues. V trimming: 4 bases; J trimming: 1 base; junction bases outside the gene matches: 9. CDR3 DNA sequence: TGTGCCAGCAGCCGAACCGGGACTAGTAGGTCCTACGAGCAGTACTTC. This gives the protein CASSRTGTSRSYEQYF.

CDR3 sequence (DNA): TGTGCCAGCAGTGAATATGGGACAGGGGGCGGTGAAGCTTTCTTT. Its protein product is CASSEYGTGGGEAFF. The gene calls are TRBV25-1 and TRBJ1-1; 12 positions match TRBD1. The trim removed 0 bases at V and 7 bases at J, leaving 3 bases unmatched. The CDR3 is 15 residues long. Germline V gene sequence: CDR1 MGHDK, CDR2 SYGVNS. Full variable domain (remainder filled in from reference TRBV25-1 and TRBJ1-1): EADIYQTPRYLVIGTGKKITLECSQTMGHDKMYWYQQDPGMELHLIHYSYGVNSTEKGDLSSESTVSRIRTEHFPLTLESARPSHTSQYLCASSEYGTGGGEAFFGQGTRLTVV.

The rearrangement joins TRBV5-5 to TRBJ2-1; possibly TRBD1 for D (6 bases). Looked up from germline, CDR1 is SGHKS and CDR2 is YYEKEE (reference sequence). The CDR3 is made up of 16 amino acids. V was shortened by 6 bases and J by 2 bases, with 18 bases between the two germline ends. The CDR3 sequence: CASTVGASSPYNEQFF. The CDR3 DNA reads as TGTGCCAGCACCGTGGGGGCTAGCTCTCCCTACAATGAGCAGTTCTTC.

This chain joins TRBV5-1 and TRBJ2-1, with a possible D match to TRBD2 (6 bases). This CDR3 has 19 residues. Germline values: CDR1 SGHRS, CDR2 YFSETQ. The germline V and J ends were trimmed by 2 bases and 0 bases, with 21 bases remaining between them. The CDR3 spells CASSLPSATPRSSYNEQFF. DNA of the CDR3: TGCGCCAGCAGCTTACCTAGCGCGACCCCCAGGAGCTCCTACAATGAGCAGTTCTTC.

This chain connects TRBV5-4 to TRBJ1-5, with 12 bases that match TRBD1. The CDR3 extends over 16 amino acids. Germline V gives CDR1 SGHNT, CDR2 YYREEE (reference sequence). V dropped 3 bases and J dropped 5; count of bases not matched to a gene: 6. The CDR3 loop reads CASSSGTGGSDQPQHF. The CDR3 DNA reads TGTGCCAGCAGCTCCGGGACAGGGGGCTCAGATCAGCCCCAGCATTTT.

The chain couples TRBV3-1 (or the pseudogene TRBV3-2) to TRBJ2-5; tentatively, D is TRBD2 (5 bases). CDR3 length: 16 residues. Trimming pared 6 bases from V and 2 bases from J, leaving 19 bases between. The germline V gene encodes CDR1 LGHDT and CDR2 YNNKEL (reference sequence). CDR3 sequence (DNA): TGTGCCAGCAGTCCTATCGCGGGCCCAGATCAAGAGACCCAGTACTTC. This gives the protein CASSPIAGPDQETQYF.

The chain employs TRBV7-3 and TRBJ2-5, with D possibly TRBD2 on 6 matching bases. The germline gives CDR1 SGHTA, CDR2 FQGTGA. The CDR3 runs 13 residues. Trimming left V 2 bases short and J 5 bases short, with 9 bases between. This CDR3 reads CASSLGGGETQYF. DNA of the CDR3: TGTGCCAGCAGCTTAGGCGGAGGGGAGACCCAGTACTTC. The full variable domain, completed using reference TRBV7-3 and TRBJ2-5, is GAGVSQTPSNKVTEKGKYVELRCDPISGHTALYWYRQSLGQGPEFLIYFQGTGAADDSGLPNDRFFAVRPEGSVSTLKIQRTERGDSAVYLCASSLGGGETQYFGPGTRLLVL.

The chain employs TRBV7-2 and TRBJ2-1; TRBD2 agrees at 8 bases. The CDR3 is 16 residues long. J gave up 9 bases and V 5 bases, and 15 bases lay outside the gene matches. Germline-derived CDR1 and CDR2 are SGHTA and FQGNSA. DNA of the CDR3: TGTGCCAGCAGCACCTTCTCCCAGCGGGGGTGGGTTGAGCAGTTCTTC. Its protein is CASSTFSQRGWVEQFF. The variable domain in full, with the rest retrieved from reference TRBV7-2 and TRBJ2-1, is GAGVSQSPSNKVTEKGKDVELRCDPISGHTALYWYRQSLGQGLEFLIYFQGNSAPDKSGLPSDRFSAERTGGSVSTLTIQRTQQEDSAVYLCASSTFSQRGWVEQFFGPGTRLTVL.

The CDR3 loop reads CASSEADCPSGRSRMRTDTQYF. The CDR3 nucleotides read TGTGCCAGCAGTGAAGCGGATTGTCCTAGCGGGAGGTCCCGTATGCGCACAGATACGCAGTATTTT. V usage is TRBV2 and J usage is TRBJ2-3; TRBD2 aligns across 11 bases. The CDR3 is 22 amino acids. Germline lookup yields CDR1 SNHLY and CDR2 FYNNEI. V was clipped by 0 bases and J by 1 base; unmatched bases: 18.

V is TRBV4-1 and J is TRBJ2-1; 14 bases are shared with TRBD2. The J segment lost 8 bases and the V segment lost 1 base, leaving 7 bases of the junction unmatched. The CDR3 contains 17 residues. CDR1 and CDR2 from the germline V gene are MGHRA and YSYEKL. As DNA, the CDR3 is TGCGCCAGCAGCCAAGGATCGACTAGCGGGGGGGATGATGAGCAGTTCTTC. Its protein is CASSQGSTSGGDDEQFF.

Remarks on this clone: Other nucleotide sequences in the sample specify the same CDR3. J is TRBJ1-1 and V is TRBV11-3, with no clear D. This CDR3 is built from 13 residues. The germline V gene encodes CDR1 SGHNT and CDR2 YENEEA. Between the trimmed V and J ends, which lost 4 bases and 1 base, there was a span of 7 bases. In DNA form, the CDR3 reads TGTGCCAGCAGCTCAACTGAGAACACTGAAGCTTTCTTT. It codes for CASSSTENTEAFF.

This clone showed up just once. CDR3 coding DNA: TGTGCCAGCAGCCTGACGACTAGCGGAGGCTACAATGAGCAGTTCTTC. It specifies CASSLTTSGGYNEQFF. The chain has TRBV7-6 and TRBJ2-1; 9 bases are shared with TRBD2. In germline, CDR1 is SGHVS, CDR2 FNYEAQ. J gave up 3 bases and V 5 bases, and 8 bases lay outside the gene matches. This CDR3 region has 16 residues.

The chain joins TRBV13 to TRBJ2-5, with TRBD1 as a possible D gene (6 bases). Germline values: CDR1 PRHDT, CDR2 FYEKMQ (reference sequence). V dropped 3 bases and J dropped 0 bases, with 8 bases sitting between them. This CDR3 is 14 amino acids long. The CDR3 bases are TGTGCCAGCAGCTTGAAGGGGGACCAAGAGACCCAGTACTTC. Encoded protein: CASSLKGDQETQYF.

The chain joins TRBV4-1 to TRBJ2-2, with TRBD1 as a possible D gene (6 bases). Germline CDR1 and CDR2: MGHRA and YSYEKL. The CDR3 spans 15 residues. Trimming removed 1 base from V and 6 bases from J, with 12 bases in between. CDR3 region: CASSQGLRGSGELFF. CDR3 coding DNA: TGCGCCAGCAGCCAAGGATTAAGGGGGTCCGGGGAGCTGTTTTTT.

The genes are TRBV28 and TRBJ1-1; 7 bases map to TRBD1. Germline CDR1 MDHEN, CDR2 SYDVKM. V shed 3 bases and J 1 base; nucleotides not matched to a gene: 2. The CDR3 extends over 14 amino acids. The chain's CDR3 is CASSFRGWNTEAFF. CDR3 DNA sequence: TGTGCCAGCAGTTTCAGGGGGTGGAACACTGAAGCTTTCTTT.

The chain links TRBV7-9 to TRBJ1-2; D might be TRBD1 (6 bases). Germline V gene sequence: CDR1 SEHNR, CDR2 FQNEAQ (reference sequence). The CDR3 is 15 amino acids. V was trimmed by 7 bases and J by 4 bases, leaving 19 bases between them. This chain's CDR3 is CASTQGTGYIYGYTF. The CDR3 nucleotides are TGTGCCAGCACACAGGGCACAGGGTATATCTATGGCTACACCTTC.

The genes are TRBV7-8 and TRBJ2-7, with 10 bases identical to TRBD2. J gave up 0 bases and V 5 bases, and 13 bases lay outside the gene matches. The CDR3 sequence is 18 residues long. The germline V gene encodes CDR1 SGHVS and CDR2 FQNEAQ. The CDR3 protein is CASSPRGSGRPSSYEQYF. The CDR3 region has the DNA TGTGCCAGCAGCCCTCGGGGTAGCGGGAGGCCGAGCTCCTACGAGCAGTACTTC.

This clone was seen only once. The chain joins TRBV2 to TRBJ2-7, with TRBD1 as a possible D gene (7 bases). Trimming shortened V by 3 bases and J by 3 bases, and 12 bases separated the two germline ends. The CDR3 is made up of 14 amino acids. The germline CDR1 and CDR2 sequences are SNHLY and FYNNEI. CDR3 sequence (DNA): TGTGCCAGCAGTGAGCAGGGGGGCGGCTACGAGCAGTACTTC. Encoded protein: CASSEQGGGYEQYF.

The chain links TRBV19 to TRBJ2-1, with D tentatively TRBD2 (6 bases). This CDR3 region has 15 residues. The V gene lost 3 bases and the J gene lost 7 bases, with 16 bases spanning the gap. The germline V gene encodes CDR1 LNHDA and CDR2 SQIVND (reference sequence). CDR3 coding DNA: TGTGCCAGTAGTATTATTAGCGGTCTGACTAATGAGCAGTTCTTC. Its protein product is CASSIISGLTNEQFF. The variable domain in full, completed from reference TRBV19 and TRBJ2-1, reads DGGITQSPKYLFRKEGQNVTLSCEQNLNHDAMYWYRQDPGQGLRLIYYSQIVNDFQKGDIAEGYSVSREKKESFPLTVTSAQKNPTAFYLCASSIISGLTNEQFFGPGTRLTVL.

This sequence joins TRBV11-3 and TRBJ2-7; a weak D match, TRBD1 (5 bases). The length of the CDR3 is 14 residues. V lost 6 bases and J lost 0, with 12 bases in between. Per germline, CDR1 SGHNT and CDR2 YENEEA. The CDR3 loop is CASRPQASSYEQYF. CDR3 sequence (DNA): TGTGCCAGCAGACCACAGGCCAGCTCCTACGAGCAGTACTTC.

The chain has TRBV7-8 and TRBJ2-7; weak D call: TRBD1 (6 bases). Germline assignment: CDR1 SGHVS and CDR2 FQNEAQ. The CDR3 loop spans 13 amino acids. The ends were cut back, 5 bases at V and 2 bases at J, with 10 bases in the middle. The chain's CDR3 is CASSPRTAYEQYF. Written as DNA, the CDR3 is TGTGCCAGCAGCCCAAGGACAGCCTACGAGCAGTACTTC. The complete variable domain, with remaining parts taken from reference TRBV7-8 and TRBJ2-7, reads GAGVSQSPRYKVAKRGQDVALRCDPISGHVSLFWYQQALGQGPEFLTYFQNEAQLDKSGLPSDRFFAERPEGSVSTLKIQRTQQEDSAVYLCASSPRTAYEQYFGPGTRLTVT.

The gene calls are TRBV5-1 and TRBJ1-1; weak D call: TRBD1 (5 bases). This CDR3 contains 13 residues. Germline loops: CDR1 SGHRS, CDR2 YFSETQ. The germline V and J ends were trimmed by 4 bases and 1 base, with 8 bases remaining between them. CDR3 bases: TGCGCCAGCAGCCAGACAGAGAACACTGAAGCTTTCTTT. Translated, it gives CASSQTENTEAFF.

The chain recombines TRBV19 with TRBJ1-2; D perhaps matches TRBD1 (5 bases). This CDR3 is built from 14 residues. Looked up from germline, CDR1 is LNHDA and CDR2 is SQIVND (reference sequence). V was pared by 8 bases and J by 5 bases, with 18 bases between. This chain's CDR3 is CASGSTKGLYGYTF. CDR3 coding DNA: TGTGCCAGTGGGTCGACCAAGGGGCTATATGGCTACACCTTC.

The CDR3 is CAWSVSRYEQYF. As DNA, the CDR3 is TGTGCCTGGAGTGTTTCCAGATACGAGCAGTACTTC. This chain links TRBV30 with TRBJ2-7; D is uncertain. The germline V and J ends were trimmed by 0 bases and 4 bases, with 7 bases remaining between them. The CDR3 covers 12 residues. Germline assignment: CDR1 GTSNPN and CDR2 SVGIG (reference sequence).

V usage is TRBV15 and J usage is TRBJ2-3; 8 bases match TRBD1. Looked up from germline, CDR1 is LNHNV and CDR2 is YYDKDF (reference sequence). The CDR3 is 15 amino acids. V lost 3 bases, J lost 2 bases, and 4 bases stayed unmatched. The CDR3 sequence: CATSSRDRTTDTQYF. CDR3 nucleotide sequence: TGTGCCACCAGCAGCCGGGACAGGACCACAGATACGCAGTATTTT.

This chain joins TRBV11-2 and TRBJ2-7, with 7 bases lining up with TRBD1. V was clipped by 2 bases and J by 3 bases; unmatched bases: 7. Germline CDR1 is SGHAT and CDR2 is FQNNGV. CDR3 size: 15 residues. Written as DNA, the CDR3 is TGTGCCAGCAGCTTAAGGGGGCCCCACGGCTACGAGCAGTACTTC. It specifies CASSLRGPHGYEQYF.